This TCR beta chain was observed in a study of T cell changes during pregnancy in multiple sclerosis. Repertoires were generated with immunoSEQ multiplex PCR, while TCRdb's copy carries only in-frame clones and drops some. The top ten hold more than 2% of the sample, which has about 98,000 clones, about 91% seen once. This clone showed up just once. The clonotype comes from a female donor in good health, enrolled as a control in a pregnancy study. The sample was peripheral blood, taken after pregnancy.

CDR3 DNA: TGTGCCAGCTCACCCCGGGGACTAGCGGGAAACACCGGGGAGCTGTTTTTT. This encodes CASSPRGLAGNTGELFF. J is TRBJ2-2 and V is TRBV18; 13 bases agree with TRBD2. Germline CDR1 KGHSH, CDR2 LQKENI. With V trimmed by 3 bases and J by 2 bases, 3 bases remained unmatched. The CDR3 sequence is 17 residues long.